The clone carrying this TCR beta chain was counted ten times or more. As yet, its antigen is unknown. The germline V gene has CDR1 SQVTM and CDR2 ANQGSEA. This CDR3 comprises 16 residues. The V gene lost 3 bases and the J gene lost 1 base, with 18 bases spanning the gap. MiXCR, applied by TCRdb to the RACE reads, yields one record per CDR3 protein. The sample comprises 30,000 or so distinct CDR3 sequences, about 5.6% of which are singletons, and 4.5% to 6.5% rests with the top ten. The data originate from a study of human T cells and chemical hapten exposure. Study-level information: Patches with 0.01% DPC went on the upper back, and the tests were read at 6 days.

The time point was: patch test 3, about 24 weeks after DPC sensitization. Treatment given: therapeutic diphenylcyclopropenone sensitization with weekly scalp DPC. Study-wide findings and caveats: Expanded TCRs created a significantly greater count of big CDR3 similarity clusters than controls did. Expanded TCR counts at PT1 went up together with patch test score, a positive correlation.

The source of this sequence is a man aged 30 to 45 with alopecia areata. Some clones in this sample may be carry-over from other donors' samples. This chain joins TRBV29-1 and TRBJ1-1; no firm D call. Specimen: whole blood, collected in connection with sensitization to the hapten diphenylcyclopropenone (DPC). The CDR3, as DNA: TGCAGCGTTGAGAATAAGTATGTGACTCAGAACACTGAAGCTTTCTTT. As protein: CSVENKYVTQNTEAFF.